These 14 T cell receptor beta chains were all obtained from the same sample, sequenced in a study of metastatic and nonmetastatic thyroid tumors (dated by TCRdb to the early 2020s). Before undergoing thyroid surgery, none of the patients had been given any kind of treatment. The library was prepared using PCR. The data were produced on an Illumina HiSeq 4000. The public reads were reprocessed in TCRdb via fastp at Q25 and MiXCR, keeping in-frame beta chains. This sample gives about 39,000 clones in total; 15% to 20% of them show up just once. Clones ranked in the top ten supply around 19% of the sample. The sample was blood. The receptors originated from a female donor with papillary thyroid cancer or a benign thyroid nodule (not recorded which). Some clones in this sample may be carry-over from other donors' samples.

With regard to this clone: One junction end disagrees with the germline gene, perhaps due to a read error. The V gene is TRBV4-1, the J gene TRBJ1-6; D not certain. This CDR3 contains 12 residues. Germline V CDR1 and CDR2: MGHRA, YSYEKL. The CDR3, as DNA: TGCGCCAGCAGCCAAGTCCTAGGTCCCCTCCGCTTT. Protein product: CASSQVLGPLRF.

The sample holds a few counts of this clone. The rearrangement joins TRBV10-2 to TRBJ2-7; 16 bases align to TRBD2. Germline V lookup: CDR1 WSHSY, CDR2 SAAADI. Germline trimming cut 8 bases from V and 4 bases from J; bases unmatched to any gene: 8. CDR3 length: 16 amino acids. The CDR3 nucleotides are TGCGCCAGCGCTGGGACTAGCGGGAGGGGACTTTACGAGCAGTACTTC. This sequence encodes CASAGTSGRGLYEQYF.

V and J are TRBV4-1 and TRBJ2-7, with 8 bases matching TRBD1. This CDR3 has 14 residues. V shed 7 bases, J shed 5 bases, and the junction held 10 bases outside the gene matches. Germline lookup yields CDR1 MGHRA and CDR2 YSYEKL. The DNA for the CDR3 is TGCGCCAGCAACCTAGCCGTGACAGGGGACGAGCAGTACTTC. Translation: CASNLAVTGDEQYF.

This clone was counted ten times or more. The chain couples TRBV5-1 to TRBJ2-5; 7 bases align to TRBD1. From germline, CDR1 is SGHRS and CDR2 YFSETQ. This CDR3 has 14 amino acids. The V gene end was trimmed by 4 bases and the J gene end by 3 bases; junction bases not matched to a gene: 6. CDR3 bases: TGCGCCAGCAGCACGGGACAGACAAAAGAGACCCAGTACTTC. Its protein product is CASSTGQTKETQYF.

This clone was detected only a few times. The chain couples TRBV2 to TRBJ2-1, with D perhaps matching TRBD2 (5 bases). The V end lost 2 bases, the J end lost 2 bases, and 10 bases lay between the germline ends. This CDR3 comprises 15 residues. The germline CDR1 and CDR2 sequences are SNHLY and FYNNEI. The DNA of the CDR3 is TGTGCCAGCAGTGAACTAGCAGAGACCTACAATGAGCAGTTCTTC. Its translation: CASSELAETYNEQFF.

This clone has only one observation. An end of the junction differs from the germline gene, which may be a read error. V is TRBV19 and J is TRBJ1-5; tentative D call: TRBD1 (5 bases). Germline CDR1 reads LNHDA; CDR2 reads SQIVND (reference sequence). This CDR3 spans 16 amino acids. The DNA of the CDR3 is TGTGCCAGTAGTCCGGTTAACCGGGACCAGAATCAGCCTCAGCATTTT. It translates to CASSPVNRDQNQPQHF.

Ten or more counts support this clone. This chain uses TRBV2 with TRBJ2-6; D is unclear. The CDR3 contains 11 residues. The germline CDR1 and CDR2 sequences are SNHLY and FYNNEI. V was trimmed by 3 bases and J by 12 bases, leaving 6 bases between them. In DNA, the CDR3 is TGTGCCAGCAGTGACTCCAGCGTCCTGACTTTC. This sequence encodes CASSDSSVLTF.

This clone was detected many times. CDR3 DNA: TGTGCCAGCAGCTTAGTGGGAGGGCCCTCCTCCTACGAGCAGTACTTC. This translates into CASSLVGGPSSYEQYF. The chain links TRBV7-2 to TRBJ2-7; the match to TRBD2 covers 7 bases. V lost 1 base, J lost 0 bases, and 6 bases stayed unmatched. CDR3 length: 16 amino acids. Germline V gives CDR1 SGHTA, CDR2 FQGNSA.

This clone was seen many times. CDR3 DNA: TGTGCCAGCAGCCTAAGCGGGAGGGGTGACGAGCAGTACTTC. Its translation is CASSLSGRGDEQYF. The rearrangement joins TRBV5-6 to TRBJ2-7, with 10 positions matching TRBD2. V gave up 4 bases and J gave up 5 bases; unmatched junction bases: 6. The CDR3 is 14 amino acids. In germline, CDR1 is SGHDT, CDR2 YYEEEE.

Notes on this clone: One end of the junction is discordant with germline, which a read error may explain. The rearrangement links TRBV2 to TRBJ2-1, with TRBD2 matching 11 bases. This CDR3 has 15 residues. Germline V gives CDR1 SNHLY, CDR2 FYNNEI. The CDR3 spells CASRAGTSGTDEHSF. CDR3 coding DNA: TGTGCCAGCAGGGCCGGGACTAGCGGTACCGATGAGCATTCCTTC. The full variable domain, with the rest looked up from reference TRBV2 and TRBJ2-1, is EPEVTQTPSHQVTQMGQEVILRCVPISNHLYFYWYRQILGQKVEFLVSFYNNEISEKSEIFDDQFSVERPDGSNFTLKIRSTKLEDSAMYFCASRAGTSGTDEHSFGPGTRLTVL.

The chain links TRBV4-1 to TRBJ2-7; D gene uncertain. The CDR3 contains 13 residues. With 1 base removed from V and 4 bases from J, the gap between germline ends came to 8 bases. CDR1 is MGHRA and CDR2 is YSYEKL in the germline V gene. This chain's CDR3 is CASSQGERYEQYF. In DNA form, the CDR3 reads TGCGCCAGCAGCCAAGGTGAGAGGTACGAGCAGTACTTC.

This clone was observed at least ten times. The chain uses TRBV7-2 and TRBJ2-7; D gene unclear. The germline CDR1 and CDR2 sequences are SGHTA and FQGNSA. The CDR3 is made up of 14 amino acids. V was cut by 1 base and J by 3 bases, with 10 bases left in between. The DNA of the CDR3 is TGTGCCAGCAGCTTAGGGCTCACTCACTACGAGCAGTACTTC. Translated: CASSLGLTHYEQYF.

This clone was seen a handful of times. Other nucleotide sequences from this sample produce the same CDR3. The chain carries TRBV28 and TRBJ2-3; 8 nucleotides line up with TRBD1. J lost 6 bases, V lost 6 bases, and 14 bases had no gene match. Germline V gene data show CDR1 as MDHEN and CDR2 as SYDVKM. The CDR3 has 16 amino acids. The CDR3 DNA reads as TGTGCCAGCAGGCCAACAGGGGGAGCAGCTCCGGATACGCAGTATTTT. Translation gives CASRPTGGAAPDTQYF.

There are a few counts of this clone. This may be a read error, as it is one base from a much larger clone. The rearrangement uses TRBV2 and TRBJ2-1; TRBD1 matches at 7 bases. V was pared by 8 bases and J by 4 bases, with 8 bases of the junction left unmatched. Germline V gene sequence: CDR1 SNHLY, CDR2 FYNNEI. The CDR3 extends over 14 amino acids. The CDR3 loop is CASGRDSVYNEQFF. The CDR3 region has the DNA TGTGCCAGCGGCCGGGACAGTGTTTACAATGAGCAGTTCTTC.